The rows below give T cell receptor beta chains drawn from one sample of a study of blood T cell repertoires in COVID-19. Libraries were prepared by immunoSEQ multiplex PCR; TCRdb keeps only in-frame clonotypes and omits some of them. This table has fewer than 250,000 clones, 83% appearing once. The specimen sequenced was peripheral blood. Receptor source: a woman aged 35 to 49 with active or convalescent COVID-19. The CDR3 runs from the conserved cysteine through the conserved F or W. The order of the fields is J gene, D gene, V gene, clone size, CDR3 protein, CDR3 DNA. The D gene is left open where the match is weak. The listing skips clone size in some rows; elsewhere it reads once, few, many or a size class.

TRBJ1-1	-	TRBV5-4	-	CASSKYYPPAEAFF	TGTGCCAGCTCGAAGTACTACCCCCCCGCTGAAGCTTTCTTT
TRBJ1-1	-	TRBV18	-	CASSPPGDRYKAFF	TGTGCCAGCTCACCCCCCGGGGATCGGTATAAAGCTTTCTTT
TRBJ1-4	TRBD1	TRBV7-8	-	CASSHGQGLRNEKLFF	TGTGCCAGCAGCCATGGACAGGGACTTCGTAATGAAAAACTGTTTTTT
TRBJ1-6	-	TRBV27	-	CASSQRQAHYNSPLHF	TGTGCCAGCAGCCAAAGACAGGCTCACTATAATTCACCCCTCCACTTT
TRBJ2-7	-	TRBV5-4	-	CASSFGAYEQYF	TGTGCCAGCAGCTTTGGAGCTTACGAGCAGTACTTC
TRBJ1-5	TRBD1	TRBV5-6	-	CASSQTGGRSNQPQHF	TGTGCCAGCAGCCAAACAGGGGGTAGGAGCAATCAGCCCCAGCATTTT
TRBJ2-7	-	TRBV9	-	CASSVSGQVYRQEEYF	TGTGCCAGCAGCGTATCGGGACAAGTATATCGGCAGGAGGAGTACTTC
TRBJ1-3	-	TRBV2	-	CASSDQISGNTIYF	TGTGCCAGCAGTGATCAGATCTCTGGAAACACCATATATTTT
TRBJ1-2	TRBD1	TRBV27	-	CASSSPTGGNGYTF	TGTGCCAGCAGTTCCCCCACAGGGGGCAATGGCTACACCTTC
TRBJ1-2	-	TRBV7-3	-	CASSPSSGGEGYTF	TGTGCCAGCAGCCCGAGTAGCGGGGGAGAGGGCTACACCTTC
TRBJ1-2	-	TRBV29-1	-	CSVVPAGEGYTF	TGCAGCGTTGTCCCGGCAGGGGAAGGCTACACCTTC
TRBJ1-5	TRBD1	TRBV3-1/TRBV3-2	-	CASSLPGQRDNSNQPQHF	TGTGCCAGCAGCCTCCCGGGACAGCGAGATAATAGCAATCAGCCCCAGCATTTT
TRBJ2-2	-	TRBV5-1	once	CASSLVQTTGELFF	TGCGCCAGCAGCTTGGTACAGACCACCGGGGAGCTGTTTTTT
TRBJ1-1	-	TRBV6-5	-	CASSNDRWGTEAFF	TGTGCCAGCAGTAATGACAGATGGGGCACTGAAGCTTTCTTT
TRBJ2-3	TRBD1	TRBV6-1	-	CASSTGGWTDTQYF	TGTGCCAGCAGTACAGGGGGCTGGACAGATACGCAGTATTTT
TRBJ2-3	TRBD2	TRBV11-3	-	CASSLEAHGGGGDTQYF	TGTGCCAGCAGCTTAGAGGCGCACGGCGGGGGTGGAGATACGCAGTATTTT
TRBJ2-7	-	TRBV28	-	CASSLTGPYEQYF	TGTGCCAGCAGTTTAACAGGGCCCTACGAGCAGTACTTC
TRBJ2-2	TRBD2	TRBV5-1	-	CASSPRTSGIANTGELFF	TGCGCCAGCAGCCCCCGGACTAGCGGGATAGCGAACACCGGGGAGCTGTTTTTT
TRBJ1-4	-	TRBV6-6	-	CASSPRQGTNEKLFF	TGTGCCAGCAGCCCTCGGCAGGGTACAAATGAAAAACTGTTTTTT
TRBJ2-7	TRBD1	TRBV18	-	CASSPQGQGADEQYF	TGTGCCAGCTCACCACAAGGCCAGGGGGCGGACGAGCAGTACTTC
TRBJ2-3	-	TRBV30	once	CAWIRGGRSDTQYF	TGTGCCTGGATTAGGGGGGGGAGGTCAGATACGCAGTATTTT
TRBJ2-2	TRBD2	TRBV27	-	CASSLFAGGAGELFF	TGTGCCAGCAGTTTATTCGCGGGGGGGGCCGGGGAGCTGTTTTTT
TRBJ1-5	TRBD1	TRBV19	-	CASSTLDRGYQPQHF	TGTGCCAGTAGTACCCTGGACAGGGGATATCAGCCCCAGCATTTT
TRBJ2-3	TRBD1	TRBV5-1	-	CASSGQGQTSTDTQYF	TGCGCCAGCAGCGGGCAGGGACAGACTAGCACAGATACGCAGTATTTT
TRBJ2-7	TRBD2	TRBV27	-	CASSLRGAGYEQYF	TGTGCCAGCAGTTTGCGGGGGGCCGGATACGAGCAGTACTTC
TRBJ1-1	-	TRBV9	-	CASSVGLIDKAFF	TGTGCCAGCAGCGTGGGACTTATCGATAAAGCTTTCTTT
TRBJ1-1	TRBD1	TRBV11-1	-	CASSPLTGGTEAFF	TGTGCCAGCAGCCCATTAACAGGGGGCACTGAAGCTTTCTTT
TRBJ2-7	TRBD2	TRBV4-1	-	CASSPRTSGRYEQYF	TGCGCCAGCAGCCCTCGGACTAGCGGCAGGTACGAGCAGTACTTC
TRBJ2-3	-	TRBV6-2/TRBV6-3	-	CASSYPTRAGLDTQYF	TGTGCCAGCAGTTACCCGACTCGGGCAGGGTTAGATACGCAGTATTTT
TRBJ2-7	-	TRBV28	-	CASSFNTQTDYEQYF	TGTGCCAGCAGTTTCAACACGCAGACAGACTACGAGCAGTACTTC
TRBJ1-3	-	TRBV30	-	CAWERNQGGDTIYF	TGTGCCTGGGAGAGAAACCAAGGCGGGGACACCATATATTTT
TRBJ1-1	-	TRBV30	-	CAWTPSVTEAFF	TGTGCCTGGACTCCCTCGGTCACTGAAGCTTTCTTT
TRBJ1-6	-	TRBV6-1	-	CASSERTANNSPLHF	TGTGCCAGCAGTGAAAGGACAGCCAATAATTCACCCCTCCACTTT
TRBJ2-1	-	TRBV5-4	-	CASSPRYETGHNEQFF	TGTGCCAGCAGCCCTCGATATGAGACAGGCCATAATGAGCAGTTCTTC
TRBJ2-5	-	TRBV12-3/TRBV12-4	-	CASSFNQETQYF	TGTGCCAGCAGTTTTAACCAAGAGACCCAGTACTTC
TRBJ1-2	TRBD1	TRBV24-1	-	CATSEGGKYGYTF	TGTGCCACCAGTGAAGGGGGCAAGTATGGCTACACCTTC
TRBJ2-3	-	TRBV6-5	-	CASSFNGAKGGTQYF	TGTGCCAGCAGTTTCAACGGGGCCAAAGGGGGTACGCAGTATTTT
TRBJ1-2	TRBD1	TRBV28	-	CASSFRDREFYGYTF	TGTGCCAGCAGTTTCAGGGACAGGGAATTTTATGGCTACACCTTC
TRBJ2-3	TRBD2	TRBV11-3	-	CASSSPKTTSGGAQDTQYF	TGTGCCAGCAGCTCACCGAAAACTACTAGCGGGGGGGCACAAGATACGCAGTATTTT
TRBJ1-2	-	TRBV28	-	CASSLSNTEYYGYTF	TGTGCCAGCAGTTTATCCAACACGGAGTATTATGGCTACACCTTC
TRBJ1-5	-	TRBV2	-	CASSGGLGEIQPQHF	TGTGCCAGCAGCGGGGGTCTGGGCGAAATTCAGCCCCAGCATTTT
TRBJ2-5	-	TRBV5-5	-	CASRPEYLETQYF	TGTGCCAGCAGGCCGGAGTACCTAGAGACCCAGTACTTC
TRBJ2-3	-	TRBV5-1	-	CASSLRRASTDTQYF	TGCGCCAGCAGCTTGCGCAGGGCGAGCACAGATACGCAGTATTTT
TRBJ2-5	TRBD1	TRBV7-2	-	CASSLQVVQGHQETQYF	TGTGCCAGCAGCTTGCAGGTAGTACAGGGGCACCAAGAGACCCAGTACTTC
TRBJ2-7	-	TRBV2	-	CASRTSYEQYF	TGTGCCAGCAGGACTTCCTACGAGCAGTACTTC
TRBJ2-3	-	TRBV7-9	-	CASSGSGADTQYF	TGTGCCAGCAGCGGGAGTGGAGCAGATACGCAGTATTTT
TRBJ1-5	-	TRBV7-9	few	CASSLGGLSNQPQHF	TGTGCCAGCAGCTTAGGGGGCCTTAGCAATCAGCCCCAGCATTTT
TRBJ2-4	TRBD1	TRBV3-1/TRBV3-2	-	CASSQEGQVGDIQYF	TGTGCCAGCAGCCAAGAAGGACAGGTAGGAGACATTCAGTACTTC
TRBJ2-7	-	TRBV2	once	CASRPRDIAYEQYF	TGTGCCAGCAGGCCCCGGGACATTGCCTACGAGCAGTACTTC
TRBJ2-1	-	TRBV27	-	CASSLFVQPNEQFF	TGTGCCAGCAGTTTATTTGTACAGCCCAATGAGCAGTTCTTC
TRBJ2-1	-	TRBV19	-	CASNPTGNNEQFF	TGTGCCAGTAATCCGACGGGGAACAATGAGCAGTTCTTC
TRBJ2-1	TRBD2	TRBV9	-	CASSVGRGGLGNYNEQFF	TGTGCCAGCAGCGTAGGACGGGGGGGACTAGGGAACTACAATGAGCAGTTCTTC
TRBJ1-2	TRBD1	TRBV27	-	CASRGTGKGYGYTF	TGTGCCAGCAGGGGGACAGGGAAGGGATATGGCTACACCTTC
TRBJ1-1	TRBD1	TRBV7-9	-	CASQDRGATEAFF	TGTGCCAGCCAGGACAGGGGGGCCACTGAAGCTTTCTTT
TRBJ1-6	-	TRBV3-1/TRBV3-2	-	CASNKGSSYNSPLHF	TGTGCCAGCAACAAAGGGAGCTCCTATAATTCACCCCTCCACTTT